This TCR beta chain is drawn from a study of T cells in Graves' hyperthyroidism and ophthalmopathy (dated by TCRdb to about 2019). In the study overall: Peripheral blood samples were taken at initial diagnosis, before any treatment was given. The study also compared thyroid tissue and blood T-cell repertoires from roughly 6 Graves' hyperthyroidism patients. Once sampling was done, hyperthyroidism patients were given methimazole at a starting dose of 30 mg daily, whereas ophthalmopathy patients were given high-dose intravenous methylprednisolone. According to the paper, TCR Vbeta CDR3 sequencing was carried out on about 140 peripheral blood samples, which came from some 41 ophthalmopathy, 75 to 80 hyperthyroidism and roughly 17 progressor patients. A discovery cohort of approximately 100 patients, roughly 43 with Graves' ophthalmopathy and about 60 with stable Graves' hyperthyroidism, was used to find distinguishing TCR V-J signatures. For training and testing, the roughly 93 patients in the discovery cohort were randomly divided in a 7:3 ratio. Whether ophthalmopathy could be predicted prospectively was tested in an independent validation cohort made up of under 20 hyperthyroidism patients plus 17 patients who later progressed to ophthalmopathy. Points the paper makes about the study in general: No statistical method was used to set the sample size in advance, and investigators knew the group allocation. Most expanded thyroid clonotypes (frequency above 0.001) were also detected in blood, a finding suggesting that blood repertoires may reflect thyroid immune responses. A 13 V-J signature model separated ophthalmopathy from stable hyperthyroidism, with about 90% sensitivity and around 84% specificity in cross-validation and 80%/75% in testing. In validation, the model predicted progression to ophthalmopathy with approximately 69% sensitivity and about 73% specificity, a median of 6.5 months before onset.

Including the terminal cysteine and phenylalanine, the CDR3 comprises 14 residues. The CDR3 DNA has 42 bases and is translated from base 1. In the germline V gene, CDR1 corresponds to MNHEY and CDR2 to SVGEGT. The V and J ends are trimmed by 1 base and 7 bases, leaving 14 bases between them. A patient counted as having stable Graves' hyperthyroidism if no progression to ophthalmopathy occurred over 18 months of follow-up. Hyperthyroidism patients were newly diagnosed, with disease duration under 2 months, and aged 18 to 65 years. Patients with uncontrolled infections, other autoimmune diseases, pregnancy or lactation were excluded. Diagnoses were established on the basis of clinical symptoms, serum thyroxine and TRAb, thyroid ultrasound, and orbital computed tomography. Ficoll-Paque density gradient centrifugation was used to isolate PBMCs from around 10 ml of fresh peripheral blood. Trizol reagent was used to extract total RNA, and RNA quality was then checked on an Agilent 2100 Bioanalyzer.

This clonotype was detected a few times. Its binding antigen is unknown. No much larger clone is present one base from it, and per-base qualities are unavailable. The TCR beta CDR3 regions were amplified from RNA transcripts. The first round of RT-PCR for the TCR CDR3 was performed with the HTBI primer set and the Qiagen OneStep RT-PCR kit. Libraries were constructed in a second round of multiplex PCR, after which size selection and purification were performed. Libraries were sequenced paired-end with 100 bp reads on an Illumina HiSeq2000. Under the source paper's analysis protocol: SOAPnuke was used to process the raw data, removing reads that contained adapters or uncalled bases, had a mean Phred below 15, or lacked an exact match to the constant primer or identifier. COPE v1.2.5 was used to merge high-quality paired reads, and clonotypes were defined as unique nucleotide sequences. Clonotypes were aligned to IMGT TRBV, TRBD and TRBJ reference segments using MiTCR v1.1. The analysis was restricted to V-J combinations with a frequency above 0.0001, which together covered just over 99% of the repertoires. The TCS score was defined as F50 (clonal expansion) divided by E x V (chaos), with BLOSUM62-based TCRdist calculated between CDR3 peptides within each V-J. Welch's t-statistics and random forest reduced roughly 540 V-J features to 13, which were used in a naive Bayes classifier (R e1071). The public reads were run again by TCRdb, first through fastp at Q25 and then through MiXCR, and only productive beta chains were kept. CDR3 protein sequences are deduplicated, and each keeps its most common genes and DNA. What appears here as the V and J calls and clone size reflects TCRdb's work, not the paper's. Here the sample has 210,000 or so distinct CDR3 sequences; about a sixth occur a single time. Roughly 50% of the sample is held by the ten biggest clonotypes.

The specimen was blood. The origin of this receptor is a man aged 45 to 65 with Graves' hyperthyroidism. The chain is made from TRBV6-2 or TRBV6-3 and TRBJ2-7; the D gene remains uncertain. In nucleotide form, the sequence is TGTGCCAGCAGTTACTTCGACACCTTTCGAGAGCAGTACTTC. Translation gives CASSYFDTFREQYF.